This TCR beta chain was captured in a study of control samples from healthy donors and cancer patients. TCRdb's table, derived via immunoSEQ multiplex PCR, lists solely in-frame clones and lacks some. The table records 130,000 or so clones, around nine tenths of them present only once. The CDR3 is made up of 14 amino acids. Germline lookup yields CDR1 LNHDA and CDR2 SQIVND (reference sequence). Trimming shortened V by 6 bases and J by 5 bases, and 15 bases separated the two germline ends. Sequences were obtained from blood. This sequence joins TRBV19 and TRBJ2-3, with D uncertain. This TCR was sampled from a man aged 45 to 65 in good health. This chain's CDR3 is CASRSGSAEDTQYF. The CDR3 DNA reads TGTGCCAGTAGATCCGGATCGGCGGAAGATACGCAGTATTTT.